One and the same sample provided the 26 T cell receptor beta chains below, sequenced in a study of cytomegalovirus exposure and HLA in healthy donors. Here immunoSEQ multiplex PCR was the method, and the copy in TCRdb shows in-frame clones only, minus some. The table shows approximately 100,000 clones, with approximately 94% occurring only once. The specimen sequenced was PBMCs. These receptors originate from a woman in her 30s in good health and CMV-seropositive.

This clone was seen just once. The chain employs TRBV19 and TRBJ2-1, with TRBD1 matching 10 bases. Looked up from germline, CDR1 is LNHDA and CDR2 is SQIVND (reference sequence). The CDR3 loop spans 13 amino acids. The J segment lost 7 bases and the V segment lost 6 bases, leaving 3 bases of the junction unmatched. The CDR3 nucleotides read TGTGCCAGTAGGGGACAGGGGTCAAATGAGCAGTTCTTC. Translation: CASRGQGSNEQFF. Based on the CDR3 plus reference TRBV19 and TRBJ2-1, the full variable domain is DGGITQSPKYLFRKEGQNVTLSCEQNLNHDAMYWYRQDPGQGLRLIYYSQIVNDFQKGDIAEGYSVSREKKESFPLTVTSAQKNPTAFYLCASRGQGSNEQFFGPGTRLTVL.

This chain joins TRBV5-1 and TRBJ2-3; 13 positions match TRBD2. Germline-derived CDR1 and CDR2 are SGHRS and YFSETQ. CDR3 size: 15 residues. Germline trimming cut 4 bases from V and 11 bases from J; bases unmatched to any gene: 10. The CDR3, as DNA: TGCGCCAGCAGCCGACGGACTAGCGGGGGCAATAGGCAGTATTTT. Translated, it gives CASSRRTSGGNRQYF.

The CDR3 region is CASSIGGSGIYEQYF. Here the CDR3 DNA reads TGTGCCAGTAGTATAGGAGGTAGCGGGATATACGAGCAGTACTTC. The chain recombines TRBV19 with TRBJ2-7; 8 bases are a match to TRBD2. The CDR3 is made up of 15 amino acids. Looked up from germline, CDR1 is LNHDA and CDR2 is SQIVND (reference sequence). The V segment lost 1 base and the J segment 4 bases; nucleotides outside the gene matches: 6.

This chain joins TRBV11-2 and TRBJ2-2; D not resolved. The CDR3 runs 13 residues. V shed 0 bases and J shed 8 bases, with 7 bases lying between them. Looked up from germline, CDR1 is SGHAT and CDR2 is FQNNGV. In DNA form, the CDR3 reads TGTGCCAGCAGCTTAGAGAGATTTGGGGAGCTGTTTTTT. This translates into CASSLERFGELFF.

This chain connects TRBV7-7 to TRBJ2-1; TRBD1 aligns across 8 bases. This CDR3 has 17 amino acids. V gave up 2 bases and J gave up 2 bases; unmatched junction bases: 8. From germline, CDR1 is SSHAT and CDR2 FNYEAQ (reference sequence). The CDR3 DNA reads as TGTGCCAGCAGCTTATATCCTACAGGGGGTACCTACAATGAGCAGTTCTTC. As protein: CASSLYPTGGTYNEQFF.

This clone has only a few counts. The genes are TRBV30 and TRBJ1-5; 7 nucleotides align to TRBD1. CDR1 and CDR2 (germline): GTSNPN, SVGIG (reference sequence). V trimming: 0 bases; J trimming: 2 bases; junction bases outside the gene matches: 4. The CDR3 covers 15 residues. CDR3 amino acids: CAWSVDRDRNQPQHF. For the CDR3, the DNA is TGTGCCTGGAGTGTAGACAGGGACCGCAATCAGCCCCAGCATTTT. The variable domain in full, with the rest retrieved from reference TRBV30 and TRBJ1-5, is SQTIHQWPATLVQPVGSPLSLECTVEGTSNPNLYWYRQAAGRGLQLLFYSVGIGQISSEVPQNLSASRPQDRQFILSSKKLLLSDSGFYLCAWSVDRDRNQPQHFGDGTRLSIL.

CDR3 in amino acids: CASSLATGPREQYF. The CDR3 DNA follows: TGCGCCAGCAGCTTGGCAACAGGGCCCAGAGAGCAGTACTTC. V is TRBV5-1 and J is TRBJ2-7; D possibly corresponds to TRBD1 (6 bases). Per the germline V gene, CDR1 is SGHRS and CDR2 is YFSETQ. Trimming pared 0 bases from V and 7 bases from J, leaving 14 bases between. The CDR3 spans 14 residues.

The rearrangement uses TRBV4-3 and TRBJ2-6; 7 nucleotides match TRBD1. Germline V CDR1 and CDR2: LGHNA, YSLEER. Trimming cost V 4 bases and J 4 bases; bases outside gene matches: 10. The CDR3 runs 17 residues. The CDR3 nucleotides are TGCGCCAGCAGCCCGCAATCGACAGGGTTCGGGGCCAACGTCCTGACTTTC. Translation gives CASSPQSTGFGANVLTF.

This chain uses TRBV6-1 with TRBJ1-1; weak D call: TRBD1 (5 bases). The CDR3 totals 12 residues. CDR1 is MNHNS, CDR2 SASEGT, per germline. V was trimmed by 2 bases and J by 11 bases, leaving 12 bases between them. The CDR3 region has the DNA TGTGCCAGCAGTGAAAGGGGCCAGACGGCTTTCTTT. As protein: CASSERGQTAFF.

The rearrangement uses TRBV11-3 and TRBJ2-1; 7 nucleotides agree with TRBD2. CDR1 and CDR2 from the germline V gene are SGHNT and YENEEA. Trimming at V came to 4 bases and at J to 6 bases, leaving 6 bases not matched to a gene. The CDR3 loop spans 14 amino acids. The CDR3 spells CASSYSGTTNEQFF. The CDR3 nucleotides read TGTGCCAGCAGCTACAGCGGGACTACCAATGAGCAGTTCTTC. The full variable domain, completed using reference TRBV11-3 and TRBJ2-1, is EAGVVQSPRYKIIEKKQPVAFWCNPISGHNTLYWYLQNLGQGPELLIRYENEEAVDDSQLPKDRFSAERLKGVDSTLKIQPAELGDSAVYLCASSYSGTTNEQFFGPGTRLTVL.

This clone showed up just once. The chain recombines TRBV5-8 with TRBJ1-5, with a possible D match to TRBD1 (6 bases). In germline, CDR1 is SGHTS, CDR2 YDEGEE. The ends were cut back, 0 bases at V and 0 bases at J, with 7 bases in the middle. The CDR3 runs to 15 residues. The CDR3 nucleotides are TGTGCCAGCAGCTTGGTAGGGGGTAGCAATCAGCCCCAGCATTTT. Translated, it gives CASSLVGGSNQPQHF.

The genes are TRBV5-4 and TRBJ2-2, with 7 bases that match TRBD2. After removal of 3 bases from V and 8 bases from J, the junction contained 4 bases not matched to a gene. The CDR3 runs 13 residues. Germline V gene data show CDR1 as SGHNT and CDR2 as YYREEE (reference sequence). The CDR3 loop is CASSSPGGGELFF. The CDR3 DNA reads as TGTGCCAGCAGCTCTCCGGGGGGAGGGGAGCTGTTTTTT.

The rearrangement links TRBV19 to TRBJ2-7; tentative D call: TRBD1 (5 bases). Germline CDR1 and CDR2: LNHDA and SQIVND (reference sequence). The CDR3 length is 13 residues. V was shortened by 2 bases and J by 1 base, with 6 bases between the two germline ends. The CDR3 protein is CASSIPGSYEQYF. DNA of the CDR3: TGTGCCAGTAGTATACCAGGGTCCTACGAGCAGTACTTC.

V and J are TRBV4-2 and TRBJ2-4, with 9 bases that match TRBD2. Germline CDR1 reads LGHNA; CDR2 reads YNFKEQ. V lost 5 bases, J lost 1 base, and 6 bases stayed unmatched. This CDR3 contains 16 residues. The CDR3: CASSSREGQAKNIQYF. The CDR3 bases are TGTGCCAGCAGCTCGCGGGAGGGTCAGGCCAAAAACATTCAGTACTTC.

The chain links TRBV28 to TRBJ1-4, with 9 positions matching TRBD1. The ends lost 7 bases at V and 6 bases at J; junction bases unmatched: 9. Germline V CDR1 and CDR2: MDHEN, SYDVKM. This CDR3 has 15 amino acids. The CDR3 bases are TGTGCCAGCAACTTGGGGGGACAGGGCGATGAAAAACTGTTTTTT. It translates to CASNLGGQGDEKLFF. Looking up the rest from reference TRBV28 and TRBJ1-4 gives the full variable domain: DVKVTQSSRYLVKRTGEKVFLECVQDMDHENMFWYRQDPGLGLRLIYFSYDVKMKEKGDIPEGYSVSREKKERFSLILESASTNQTSMYLCASNLGGQGDEKLFFGSGTQLSVL.

The CDR3 sequence is CASSIITDTQYF. The DNA for the CDR3 is TGTGCCAGCAGCATTATCACAGATACGCAGTATTTT. This rearrangement joins TRBV13 to TRBJ2-3; D remains unclear. V was shortened by 5 bases and J by 2 bases, with 5 bases between the two germline ends. The CDR3 runs to 12 residues. CDR1 and CDR2 (germline): PRHDT, FYEKMQ (reference sequence).

This chain connects TRBV29-1 to TRBJ2-1, with TRBD2 matching 10 bases. CDR3 size: 14 residues. The ends lost 7 bases at V and 5 bases at J; junction bases unmatched: 8. Per the germline V gene, CDR1 is SQVTM and CDR2 is ANQGSEA. As DNA, the CDR3 is TGCAGCGCCGGGACTAGCGAGTCTCACAATGAGCAGTTCTTC. Residues: CSAGTSESHNEQFF.

This chain links TRBV10-2 with TRBJ2-6; 9 nucleotides line up with TRBD1. The CDR3 is 16 amino acids. The trim removed 10 bases at V and 4 bases at J, leaving 11 bases unmatched. CDR1 and CDR2 (germline): WSHSY, SAAADI. For the CDR3, the DNA is TGCGCCACCATCCAACAGGGGGCTACGGGGGCCAACGTCCTGACTTTC. Its translation: CATIQQGATGANVLTF.

The chain recombines TRBV6-5 with TRBJ2-7, with 9 bases identical to TRBD2. Germline CDR1 MNHEY, CDR2 SVGAGI. Trimming removed 0 bases from V and 3 bases from J; junction bases left unmatched: 3. This CDR3 spans 15 amino acids. CDR3 coding DNA: TGTGCCAGCAGTTACTCGTCTAGCGGGATCTACGAGCAGTACTTC. Translating it yields CASSYSSSGIYEQYF.

The chain uses TRBV5-6 and TRBJ2-3; 10 bases agree with TRBD2. The trim removed 4 bases at V and 2 bases at J, leaving 7 bases unmatched. CDR1 is SGHDT and CDR2 is YYEEEE in the germline V gene. The CDR3 has 16 residues. The CDR3 DNA follows: TGTGCCAGCAGCCAGAGGACTAGCGGATTCACAGATACGCAGTATTTT. Translating gives CASSQRTSGFTDTQYF. The full variable domain, completed using reference TRBV5-6 and TRBJ2-3, is DAGVTQSPTHLIKTRGQQVTLRCSPKSGHDTVSWYQQALGQGPQFIFQYYEEEERQRGNFPDRFSGHQFPNYSSELNVNALLLGDSALYLCASSQRTSGFTDTQYFGPGTRLTVL.

The rearrangement uses TRBV28 and TRBJ2-1; tentatively, D is TRBD1 (6 bases). V lost 4 bases and J lost 12, with 25 bases in between. CDR1 and CDR2 from the germline V gene are MDHEN and SYDVKM. This CDR3 region has 16 residues. The DNA of the CDR3 is TGTGCCAGCAGTTCGGCAGGGGCTAGCTTTCCTAAGGCGCAGTTCTTC. Translating gives CASSSAGASFPKAQFF.

This sequence joins TRBV7-2 and TRBJ2-1; TRBD2 matches at 7 bases. The ends lost 4 bases at V and 4 bases at J; junction bases unmatched: 13. The V gene's germline CDR1 is SGHTA and CDR2 FQGNSA. There are 17 residues in the CDR3. In DNA, the CDR3 is TGTGCCAGCAGCTCGCAGGGAGGTTCCGGGAGGTACAATGAGCAGTTCTTC. Its translation is CASSSQGGSGRYNEQFF.

The CDR3 is CASSYHRVNDNEQFF. The CDR3 DNA sequence: TGTGCCAGCAGTTATCACAGGGTGAACGACAATGAGCAGTTCTTC. V gene TRBV6-6 combines with J gene TRBJ2-1, with D maybe TRBD1 (6 bases). The CDR3 has 15 residues. V lost 3 bases and J lost 5, with 14 bases in between. Germline V gene sequence: CDR1 MNHNY, CDR2 SVGAGI (reference sequence).

V and J are TRBV28 and TRBJ1-4; 9 bases align to TRBD1. The CDR3 extends over 15 amino acids. V dropped 5 bases and J dropped 7; count of bases not matched to a gene: 8. Germline loops: CDR1 MDHEN, CDR2 SYDVKM. The CDR3 protein is CASSNPQGAGEKLFF. For the CDR3, the DNA is TGTGCCAGCAGTAATCCACAGGGGGCCGGTGAAAAACTGTTTTTT.

The rearrangement uses TRBV2 and TRBJ2-1, with 10 bases matching TRBD2. CDR3 size: 16 residues. V gave up 8 bases and J gave up 4 bases; unmatched junction bases: 11. Germline CDR1 is SNHLY and CDR2 is FYNNEI. CDR3 nucleotides: TGTGCCAGCGGGGCCCCGGGACTAGCGAGTTACAATGAGCAGTTCTTC. Protein sequence: CASGAPGLASYNEQFF. Full variable domain (rest looked up from reference TRBV2 and TRBJ2-1): EPEVTQTPSHQVTQMGQEVILRCVPISNHLYFYWYRQILGQKVEFLVSFYNNEISEKSEIFDDQFSVERPDGSNFTLKIRSTKLEDSAMYFCASGAPGLASYNEQFFGPGTRLTVL.

The chain couples TRBV29-1 to TRBJ2-1, with 7 bases fitting TRBD2. The CDR3 spans 13 residues. Germline V lookup: CDR1 SQVTM, CDR2 ANQGSEA. With 7 bases clipped from V and 4 bases from J, the junction kept 7 bases outside the gene matches. CDR3 sequence reads: CSGAGALYNEQFF. The CDR3 DNA reads as TGCAGCGGGGCGGGAGCATTGTACAATGAGCAGTTCTTC.